The next 31 T cell receptor beta chains were all read from a single sample in a study of blood T cells in healthy people across ages. A sample-barcoded 5' primer and a J-beta primer mix were used in a second PCR of roughly 6 to 11 cycles. A single record per CDR3 protein comes from TCRdb applying MiXCR to the 5' RACE reads. Of 700,000 to 850,000 distinct CDR3 sequences listed, about 53% are singletons. The specimen sequenced was blood. Receptor source: an elderly man in good health.

This clonotype was picked up a small number of times. V usage is TRBV20-1 and J usage is TRBJ2-7; 7 positions agree with TRBD2. J was trimmed by 4 bases and V by 5 bases; bases with no gene match: 14. This CDR3 region has 15 residues. Germline V gene lookup returns CDR1 DFQATT and CDR2 SNEGSKA (reference sequence). For the CDR3, the DNA is TGCAGTGCTCAAAAAGGGACTACCCTCTTTTACGAGCAGTACTTC. Its protein is CSAQKGTTLFYEQYF.

This clonotype was observed a few times. This chain joins TRBV20-1 and TRBJ2-1, with D perhaps given as TRBD1 or TRBD2 (6 bases each). This CDR3 is 15 amino acids long. V was pared by 8 bases and J by 6 bases, with 23 bases between. Germline V CDR1 and CDR2: DFQATT, SNEGSKA (reference sequence). The CDR3 loop reads CSTNLWRGVGNEQFF. In nucleotides, the CDR3 is TGCAGTACAAACTTGTGGAGGGGGGTGGGCAATGAGCAGTTCTTC.

Only one count was recorded for this clonotype. The V gene is TRBV7-2, the J gene TRBJ2-4; 7 bases fit TRBD2. V lost 5 bases, J lost 13 bases, and 8 bases stayed unmatched. This CDR3 spans 12 amino acids. The germline V gene encodes CDR1 SGHTA and CDR2 FQGNSA. The CDR3 is CASSRGVYGQYF. For the CDR3, the DNA is TGTGCCAGCAGCCGGGGGGTTTATGGGCAGTACTTC.

The chain couples TRBV29-1 to TRBJ2-3; D is undetermined. CDR3 length: 14 amino acids. CDR1 is SQVTM and CDR2 is ANQGSEA in the germline V gene. V was pared by 7 bases and J by 0 bases, with 14 bases between. In nucleotides, the CDR3 is TGCAGCGCCCCCCGGGCTTTAAGCACAGATACGCAGTATTTT. Its protein product is CSAPRALSTDTQYF.

The V and J genes are TRBV20-1 and TRBJ2-6; no firm D call. Trimming took 8 bases from V and 6 from J, leaving 17 bases between them. The CDR3 spans 14 residues. CDR1 is DFQATT and CDR2 is SNEGSKA in the germline V gene (reference sequence). The DNA for the CDR3 is TGCAGTTCTCCCATCACCCCTGAGGCCAACGTCCTGACTTTC. Its protein product is CSSPITPEANVLTF.

The genes are TRBV4-1 and TRBJ2-5; TRBD2 matches at 13 bases. Unmatched junction bases numbered 3, after V lost 4 bases and J lost 1 base. CDR3 length equals 16 residues. CDR1 is MGHRA, CDR2 YSYEKL, per germline. The chain's CDR3 is CASSRGLAGAQETQYF. CDR3 coding DNA: TGCGCCAGCAGCCGCGGACTAGCGGGAGCCCAAGAGACCCAGTACTTC.

The chain joins TRBV7-8 to TRBJ2-1; TRBD2 matches 12 bases. J lost 4 bases, V lost 3 bases, and 7 bases had no gene match. CDR1 is SGHVS and CDR2 is FQNEAQ in the germline V gene. The CDR3 contains 17 residues. The CDR3 DNA is TGTGCCAGCAGCTTTGTGAGACTAGCGGGAGAATACAATGAGCAGTTCTTC. Translated, it gives CASSFVRLAGEYNEQFF.

In this sample, this clonotype turned up once. This chain joins TRBV20-1 and TRBJ1-2; no clear D. The CDR3 length is 12 residues. The germline gives CDR1 DFQATT, CDR2 SNEGSKA (reference sequence). Trimming left V 0 bases short and J 4 bases short, with 6 bases between. Here the CDR3 DNA reads TGCAGTGCTAGAGAACTAAGCTATGGCTACACCTTC. Protein: CSARELSYGYTF.

The genes are TRBV7-8 and TRBJ2-3, with D perhaps given as TRBD1 or TRBD2 (5 bases each). Trimming pared 5 bases from V and 4 bases from J, leaving 16 bases between. The CDR3 has 15 residues. The germline V gene has CDR1 SGHVS and CDR2 FQNEAQ. The CDR3 here is CASSVPRGLPDTQYF. Here the CDR3 DNA reads TGTGCCAGCAGCGTCCCGAGGGGCCTCCCAGATACGCAGTATTTT. Combining the CDR3 with reference TRBV7-8 and TRBJ2-3 gives the whole variable domain GAGVSQSPRYKVAKRGQDVALRCDPISGHVSLFWYQQALGQGPEFLTYFQNEAQLDKSGLPSDRFFAERPEGSVSTLKIQRTQQEDSAVYLCASSVPRGLPDTQYFGPGTRLTVL.

Turning to this clonotype: At one end the junction does not follow the germline gene, possibly because of a read error. The chain links TRBV27 to TRBJ2-7; 8 bases are shared with TRBD2. Germline assignment: CDR1 MNHEY and CDR2 SMNVEV (reference sequence). The CDR3 sequence is 12 residues long. The CDR3, as DNA: TGTACCAGCAGGGCAAGCGGGGGTGAGCAGTACTTC. Residues: CTSRASGGEQYF.

This sequence joins TRBV4-1 and TRBJ2-3; tentative D call: TRBD2 (6 bases). V shed 5 bases and J shed 14 bases, with 29 bases lying between them. Germline assignment: CDR1 MGHRA and CDR2 YSYEKL. There are 16 residues in the CDR3. The CDR3 coding sequence is TGCGCCAGCAGCTCTTCCTCCCCGGCCCCGGAGGGGTACGCGTATTTT. Translated, it gives CASSSSSPAPEGYAYF.

This chain links TRBV27 with TRBJ2-3; weak D call: TRBD2 (5 bases). Trimming left V 7 bases short and J 3 bases short, with 14 bases between. Germline CDR1 MNHEY, CDR2 SMNVEV (reference sequence). There are 14 residues in the CDR3. The CDR3 bases are TGTGCCAGCAAACTCCTTATAGCGACAGATACGCAGTATTTT. This translates into CASKLLIATDTQYF.

V usage is TRBV6-5 and J usage is TRBJ2-7, with TRBD1 matching 11 bases. The V segment lost 4 bases and the J segment 6 bases; nucleotides outside the gene matches: 8. CDR1 and CDR2 from the germline V gene are MNHEY and SVGAGI. The CDR3 runs to 15 residues. This CDR3 is CASSSTGQGAGEQYF. The DNA of the CDR3 is TGTGCCAGCAGTTCCACCGGACAGGGGGCTGGCGAGCAGTACTTC.

The chain links TRBV7-6 to TRBJ2-6; D is ambiguous. The V end was cut by 5 bases, the J end by 2 bases, with 7 bases between. This CDR3 is built from 14 residues. Germline CDR1 is SGHVS and CDR2 is FNYEAQ. The CDR3 coding sequence is TGTGCCAGCAGCGAAGCCCCTGGGGCCAACGTCCTGACTTTC. Translation: CASSEAPGANVLTF.

This clonotype was seen just once. This may stem from a read error, because a much larger clone lies one nucleotide away. The V and J genes are TRBV6-1 and TRBJ2-6; possibly TRBD1 for D (6 bases). CDR1 and CDR2 (germline): MNHNS, SASEGT. The CDR3 spans 15 residues. CDR3 sequence reads: CTSSEGGSGANVLTF. As DNA, the CDR3 is TGTACCAGCAGTGAAGGGGGCTCTGGGGCCAACGTCCTGACTTTC.

This clonotype has only a few counts. The chain uses TRBV12-3 or TRBV12-4 and TRBJ2-3; 7 nucleotides match TRBD2. V gave up 5 bases and J gave up 1 base; unmatched junction bases: 3. The CDR3 runs 14 residues. CDR3 DNA: TGTGCCAGCAGTGGGGCGGGGGGCACAGATACGCAGTATTTT. It encodes CASSGAGGTDTQYF.

The rearrangement links TRBV5-1 to TRBJ2-7; D may be TRBD1 (8 bases). Germline V gene lookup returns CDR1 SGHRS and CDR2 YFSETQ. The CDR3 runs 22 residues. Trimming cost V 1 base and J 3 bases, with 35 bases left between them. The CDR3 coding sequence is TGCGCCAGCAGCTTGCCCTTATCGAAGGGACAGGCCAGGGAGGGAGACTACTACGAGCAGTACTTC. Translation gives CASSLPLSKGQAREGDYYEQYF.

The chain couples TRBV20-1 to TRBJ2-1, with 7 bases fitting TRBD2. Germline V gene sequence: CDR1 DFQATT, CDR2 SNEGSKA (reference sequence). This CDR3 comprises 16 residues. With V trimmed by 0 bases and J by 9 bases, 14 bases remained unmatched. The CDR3 here is CSARDEGLGSGREQFF. In nucleotides, the CDR3 is TGCAGTGCTAGAGATGAAGGACTAGGTAGCGGACGTGAGCAGTTCTTC.

The V gene is TRBV6-1, the J gene TRBJ2-4, with D possibly being TRBD2 (6 bases). V was shortened by 4 bases and J by 3 bases, with 22 bases between the two germline ends. The CDR3 has 18 amino acids. CDR1 MNHNS and CDR2 SASEGT come from the germline V gene. CDR3 coding DNA: TGTGCCAGCAGTGCCCTAGCGTACCCTAAGTGGGGCAAAAACATTCAGTACTTC. Encoded protein: CASSALAYPKWGKNIQYF.

In regard to this clonotype: Just one base apart from a much larger clone, this may be a read error. This sequence joins TRBV16 and TRBJ1-1, with a weak D call TRBD1 (5 bases). Germline V gene data show CDR1 as KGHSY and CDR2 as FQNENV. V lost 4 bases and J lost 1, with 10 bases in between. The CDR3 has 14 amino acids. CDR3 in amino acids: CASSPRQPNTEAFF. DNA of the CDR3: TGTGCCAGCAGCCCGCGACAGCCGAACACTGAAGCTTTCTTT.

This clonotype was detected only a few times. The V call is TRBV7-2, the J call TRBJ2-1; the match to TRBD2 covers 7 bases. CDR3 length: 17 amino acids. With V trimmed by 8 bases and J by 6 bases, 19 bases remained unmatched. The germline V gene has CDR1 SGHTA and CDR2 FQGNSA. The CDR3, as DNA: TGTGCCAGCGAATTTTTGCTGGGGAGGGTAGAAGGCAATGAGCAGTTCTTC. Encoded protein: CASEFLLGRVEGNEQFF.

This rearrangement joins TRBV5-6 to TRBJ2-6; possibly TRBD1 for D (6 bases). V shed 1 base and J shed 4 bases, with 15 bases lying between them. The CDR3 consists of 17 residues. Germline values: CDR1 SGHDT, CDR2 YYEEEE. Written as DNA, the CDR3 is TGTGCCAGCAGCTTGCGCTGGACAGATTCAGGGGCCAACGTCCTGACTTTC. This gives the protein CASSLRWTDSGANVLTF.

There are a few counts of this clonotype. In DNA, the CDR3 is TGCGCCAGCAGCTTGGGGGAGAGCACAGATACGCAGTATTTT. Translated, it gives CASSLGESTDTQYF. V usage is TRBV5-1 and J usage is TRBJ2-3; D perhaps matches TRBD2 (5 bases). This CDR3 is 14 amino acids long. V was cut by 0 bases and J by 0 bases, with 5 bases left in between. Germline V gives CDR1 SGHRS, CDR2 YFSETQ.

The rearrangement links TRBV3-1 to TRBJ1-2; TRBD1 matches 7 bases. The CDR3 consists of 14 residues. After removal of 4 bases from V and 4 bases from J, the junction contained 6 bases not matched to a gene. The germline V gene encodes CDR1 LGHDT and CDR2 YNNKEL (reference sequence). The CDR3 region is CASSLPGTAYGYTF. The CDR3 DNA reads as TGTGCCAGCAGCCTCCCCGGGACAGCCTATGGCTACACCTTC.

The genes are TRBV20-1 and TRBJ2-1, with D perhaps matching TRBD2 (6 bases). The length of the CDR3 is 14 residues. V was cut by 3 bases and J by 6 bases, with 15 bases left in between. Germline-derived CDR1 and CDR2 are DFQATT and SNEGSKA (reference sequence). CDR3 nucleotide sequence: TGCAGTGCTAGGCAGCGGGTCCGGTCCAATGAGCAGTTCTTC. This codes for CSARQRVRSNEQFF.

This clonotype appeared once. This rearrangement joins TRBV11-3 to TRBJ2-1, with TRBD2 matching 7 bases. The V and J ends lost 0 bases and 10 bases, in that order; junction bases with no gene match: 21. The germline gives CDR1 SGHNT, CDR2 YENEEA. This CDR3 spans 19 amino acids. The DNA for the CDR3 is TGTGCCAGCAGCTTAGAAACCGGGACTACCACGAATTTATTCCGGGAGCAGTTCTTC. It codes for CASSLETGTTTNLFREQFF.

J is TRBJ1-1 and V is TRBV20-1; possibly TRBD1 for D (6 bases). This CDR3 spans 15 amino acids. Trimming took off 0 bases at V and 0 bases at J, with 11 bases between the two ends. CDR1 is DFQATT, CDR2 SNEGSKA, per germline (reference sequence). CDR3 amino acids: CSARDFGQLNTEAFF. The CDR3 bases are TGCAGTGCTAGAGATTTTGGACAGCTGAACACTGAAGCTTTCTTT.

The rearrangement joins TRBV20-1 to TRBJ2-3, with a tentative D call TRBD2 (6 bases). Deletions cut 2 bases from V and 2 bases from J, with 14 bases between. CDR1 and CDR2 (germline): DFQATT, SNEGSKA (reference sequence). This CDR3 spans 15 amino acids. The CDR3 protein is CSARRPSAFTDTQYF. The CDR3 nucleotides read TGCAGTGCTAGACGCCCTAGCGCCTTCACAGATACGCAGTATTTT.

The V call is TRBV20-1, the J call TRBJ2-3; weak D call: TRBD1 (6 bases). With 3 bases removed from V and 0 bases from J, the gap between germline ends came to 10 bases. This CDR3 contains 14 residues. Germline lookup yields CDR1 DFQATT and CDR2 SNEGSKA (reference sequence). CDR3 coding DNA: TGCAGTGCTAGGACAGGCACTAGCACAGATACGCAGTATTTT. Translated, it gives CSARTGTSTDTQYF.

As to this clonotype: Sequence at one end of the junction differs from germline and may be a read error. V gene TRBV6-6 combines with J gene TRBJ2-7, with D hard to call. Per germline, CDR1 MNHNY and CDR2 SVGAGI (reference sequence). This CDR3 comprises 12 residues. The CDR3, as DNA: TGTGCCAGCAGCCCCTGGGGATCCGAGCAGAACTTC. This encodes CASSPWGSEQNF.

CDR3 residues: CASSFGGDTQYF. As DNA, the CDR3 is TGTGCCAGCAGTTTCGGGGGGGATACGCAGTATTTT. The V gene is TRBV27, the J gene TRBJ2-3; 7 positions agree with TRBD2. J lost 6 bases, V lost 3 bases, and 0 bases had no gene match. The CDR3 has 12 residues. From germline, CDR1 is MNHEY and CDR2 SMNVEV (reference sequence).